This T cell receptor beta chain was sequenced for a study of PD-1 blockade in classical Hodgkin lymphoma. Study-level information: Intravenous nivolumab at 3 mg/kg was given to patients every 2 weeks.

As concerns this clone: The antigen is undetermined.

Patients all relapsed after autologous stem cell transplantation, and there was variation in brentuximab vedotin exposure. Sequenced by immunoSEQ multiplex PCR; TCRdb stores in-frame clones only, minus some. The sample has 43,000 or so clones, approximately 73% seen once. Germline V gene lookup returns CDR1 SGHRS and CDR2 YFSETQ. V was pared by 4 bases and J by 6 bases, with 4 bases of the junction left unmatched. The length of the CDR3 is 14 residues. General study points: Partial responders and progressors had significantly lower baseline TCR diversity. When set against healthy donors, newly diagnosed patients were reported to show lower baseline TCR diversity.

This sample comprised peripheral blood mononuclear cells (PBMCs), obtained at baseline. The chain employs TRBV5-1 and TRBJ1-6; 7 bases agree with TRBD1. The clonotype comes from a human donor with classical Hodgkin lymphoma. The CDR3 is CASSQDRINSPLHF. DNA for the CDR3: TGCGCCAGCAGCCAGGACAGGATTAATTCACCCCTCCACTTT.